These T cell receptor beta chains were read from a single sample in a study of blood T cell repertoires in COVID-19. The assay was immunoSEQ multiplex PCR, and TCRdb's table has in-frame clones only and misses some. Found here are approximately 240,000 clones, approximately 80% of them singletons; the top ten hold approximately 1.5%. The sequenced sample was peripheral blood. Source of these receptors: a woman aged 40-49 years who had recovered from COVID-19. Each CDR3 is given with its conserved first and last residue. The D gene is left open where the match is weak. Clone size is not always given. Where it is, it says once, few, many or a class for expanded clones.

>13|TRBJ1-1|-|TRBV11-3|TRBD1
CASSFTRGSEAFF
TGTGCCAGCAGTTTTACCAGGGGGTCTGAAGCTTTCTTT
>16|TRBJ2-2|-|TRBV7-9|TRBD2
CASRTKSGGRTGELFF
TGTGCCAGCAGAACAAAAAGCGGGGGGCGGACCGGGGAGCTGTTTTTT
>17|TRBJ2-5|-|TRBV7-9|TRBD2
CASSLGGTSGGVETQYF
TGTGCCAGCAGCTTAGGCGGGACTAGCGGGGGAGTAGAGACCCAGTACTTC
>12|TRBJ1-2|-|TRBV7-8|-
CASSLSGYGYTF
TGTGCCAGCAGCCTATCGGGGTATGGCTACACCTTC
>15|TRBJ1-1|once|TRBV2|-
CASSEQGTQNTEAFF
TGTGCCAGCAGTGAACAAGGGACACAGAACACTGAAGCTTTCTTT
>13|TRBJ1-2|-|TRBV6-5|TRBD1
CASNPTGQGGYTF
TGTGCCAGCAATCCCACGGGACAGGGTGGCTACACCTTC
>14|TRBJ1-2|-|TRBV3-1/TRBV3-2|-
CASSQEGQNYGYTF
TGTGCCAGCAGCCAAGAGGGGCAAAACTATGGCTACACCTTC
>13|TRBJ1-2|-|TRBV28|-
CASSLGQNYGYTF
TGTGCCAGCAGTTTAGGGCAGAACTATGGCTACACCTTC
>15|TRBJ1-2|-|TRBV7-9|-
CASSPQAGYDYGYTF
TGTGCCAGCAGCCCACAAGCAGGGTACGACTATGGCTACACCTTC
>13|TRBJ1-1|-|TRBV18|-
CASSPAEGREAFF
TGTGCCAGCTCACCCGCAGAGGGCCGTGAAGCTTTCTTT
>16|TRBJ1-5|-|TRBV4-1|-
CASSSGVSGGNQPQHF
TGCGCCAGCAGCTCCGGAGTTTCGGGGGGCAATCAGCCCCAGCATTTT
>13|TRBJ1-4|few|TRBV30|-
CAWGTARYEKLFF
TGTGCCTGGGGGACGGCTAGATATGAAAAACTGTTTTTT
>15|TRBJ1-4|-|TRBV19|-
CASSTPTGLEEKLFF
TGTGCCAGTAGTACTCCGACAGGTTTAGAGGAAAAACTGTTTTTT
>15|TRBJ2-5|-|TRBV30|-
CAWSAMAGAIETQYF
TGTGCCTGGAGTGCTATGGCAGGGGCAATAGAGACCCAGTACTTC
>14|TRBJ1-6|-|TRBV7-9|-
CAAGPSSYNSPLHF
TGTGCAGCGGGGCCCAGCTCCTATAATTCACCCCTCCACTTT
>16|TRBJ2-5|once|TRBV5-4|-
CASSLAIGGGKETQYF
TGTGCCAGCAGCTTGGCTATTGGGGGGGGCAAAGAGACCCAGTACTTC
>14|TRBJ2-1|-|TRBV7-3|TRBD2
CASSSGGPLYEQFF
TGTGCCAGCAGTTCGGGGGGGCCTTTGTATGAGCAGTTCTTC
>13|TRBJ2-7|-|TRBV5-1|TRBD2
CASSLTLAGEQYF
TGCGCCAGCAGCTTAACGCTAGCGGGAGAGCAGTACTTC
>16|TRBJ2-3|-|TRBV4-1|TRBD1
CASSQEDRGITDTQYF
TGCGCCAGCAGCCAAGAGGACAGGGGAATCACAGATACGCAGTATTTT
>13|TRBJ2-5|-|TRBV9|-
CASSLRGRETQYF
TGTGCCAGCAGCCTCCGGGGGAGGGAGACCCAGTACTTC
>14|TRBJ2-1|-|TRBV2|TRBD2
CASRTSGGVDEQFF
TGTGCCAGTCGGACTAGCGGGGGGGTTGATGAGCAGTTCTTC
>14|TRBJ1-2|-|TRBV11-3|-
CASSLGTHNYGYTF
TGTGCCAGCAGCTTAGGGACACATAACTATGGCTACACCTTC
>17|TRBJ1-4|-|TRBV9|-
CASRPRGGRGFSEKLFF
TGTGCCAGCAGACCTCGAGGTGGAAGGGGATTTTCTGAAAAACTGTTTTTT
>15|TRBJ1-1|once|TRBV7-6|-
CASSLLAEVDTEAFF
TGTGCCAGCAGCTTATTGGCGGAGGTGGACACTGAAGCTTTCTTT
>13|TRBJ2-1|few|TRBV10-3|TRBD1
CAIRGTEHNEQFF
TGTGCCATCAGGGGGACAGAGCACAATGAGCAGTTCTTC
>19|TRBJ2-3|-|TRBV5-6|TRBD2
CASSLGLRGGLPSTDTQYF
TGTGCCAGCAGCTTGGGTTTGCGCGGGGGGCTGCCCAGCACAGATACGCAGTATTTT
>15|TRBJ1-4|-|TRBV6-5|-
CASSAGTHGSEKLFF
TGTGCCAGCAGCGCTGGGACACACGGATCCGAAAAACTGTTTTTT
>15|TRBJ1-1|-|TRBV19|-
CASSRTAGENTEAFF
TGTGCCAGTAGTAGGACAGCTGGAGAGAACACTGAAGCTTTCTTT
>17|TRBJ1-2|-|TRBV28|-
CASSLFGSRGSDYGYTF
TGTGCCAGCAGTTTATTCGGCTCTAGGGGATCGGACTATGGCTACACCTTC
>14|TRBJ2-1|-|TRBV6-2/TRBV6-3|-
CASSYGSGYNEQFF
TGTGCCAGCAGTTACGGGTCGGGTTACAATGAGCAGTTCTTC
>15|TRBJ2-1|-|TRBV30|-
CAWRKSGQYFDEQFF
TGTGCCTGGAGGAAATCAGGACAGTATTTCGATGAGCAGTTCTTC
>14|TRBJ2-2|-|TRBV19|-
CASSIGPNTGELFF
TGTGCCAGTAGTATTGGCCCGAACACCGGGGAGCTGTTTTTT
>14|TRBJ1-6|-|TRBV30|-
CAWSDSQYNSPLHF
TGTGCCTGGAGTGACAGCCAGTATAATTCACCCCTCCACTTT
>15|TRBJ1-2|-|TRBV14|TRBD1
CASSQNRQGGIGYTF
TGTGCCAGCAGCCAAAACCGACAGGGTGGAATTGGCTACACCTTC
>13|TRBJ2-1|-|TRBV24-1|-
CATSDFAQDEQFF
TGTGCCACCAGTGATTTCGCCCAGGATGAGCAGTTCTTC
>15|TRBJ2-7|-|TRBV5-4|TRBD1
CASSFSLQGPYEQYF
TGTGCCAGCAGCTTCAGCCTACAGGGGCCCTACGAGCAGTACTTC
>16|TRBJ1-5|-|TRBV10-3|-
CATNTQMTDSNQPQHF
TGTGCCACCAACACCCAAATGACAGATAGCAATCAGCCCCAGCATTTT
>19|TRBJ2-1|-|TRBV4-3|TRBD2
CASSQDLAFLAGGRDEQFF
TGCGCCAGCAGCCAAGATCTTGCGTTTTTAGCGGGGGGGCGGGATGAGCAGTTCTTC
>15|TRBJ2-7|-|TRBV6-5|TRBD1
CASSYTWTGPYEQYF
TGTGCCAGCAGTTACACTTGGACAGGGCCATACGAGCAGTACTTC
>15|TRBJ1-5|few|TRBV19|TRBD1
CASTLTGGLYQPQHF
TGTGCCAGTACCCTTACAGGGGGACTCTATCAGCCCCAGCATTTT
>13|TRBJ1-4|-|TRBV5-1|-
CASSLAGGEKLFF
TGCGCCAGCAGCTTGGCCGGTGGTGAAAAACTGTTTTTT
>15|TRBJ1-4|few|TRBV7-9|TRBD1
CASSLAQTGNEKLFF
TGTGCCAGCAGCTTGGCCCAGACAGGGAATGAAAAACTGTTTTTT
>19|TRBJ1-3|few|TRBV6-1|TRBD1
CASSDAGTGLISSGNTIYF
TGTGCCAGCAGTGATGCCGGGACAGGTTTAATTAGCTCTGGAAACACCATATATTTT
>13|TRBJ2-5|-|TRBV7-9|-
CASSLAGWETQYF
TGTGCCAGCAGCTTAGCCGGGTGGGAGACCCAGTACTTC
>17|TRBJ2-6|-|TRBV9|-
CASSDRVTRAGANVLTF
TGTGCCAGCAGCGATCGGGTAACCAGGGCTGGGGCCAACGTCCTGACTTTC
>14|TRBJ1-1|-|TRBV28|-
CASSWGGGNTEAFF
TGTGCCAGCAGTTGGGGGGGCGGGAACACTGAAGCTTTCTTT
>16|TRBJ2-1|-|TRBV30|TRBD2
CAWSHWTSGGHNEQFF
TGTGCCTGGAGCCACTGGACTAGCGGGGGGCACAATGAGCAGTTCTTC
>17|TRBJ1-5|-|TRBV10-3|-
CAIMLIRLGYSNQPQHF
TGTGCCATCATGCTGATCAGACTAGGTTATAGCAATCAGCCCCAGCATTTT
>12|TRBJ2-3|-|TRBV7-9|TRBD2
CASSPSGDTQYF
TGTGCCAGCAGCCCTAGCGGGGATACGCAGTATTTT
>13|TRBJ2-7|many|TRBV7-9|-
CASSLPGDYEQYF
TGTGCCAGCAGCTTACCAGGGGACTACGAGCAGTACTTC
>15|TRBJ2-5|-|TRBV28|TRBD1
CASSLLDRGRETQYF
TGTGCCAGCAGTTTACTCGACAGGGGGCGGGAGACCCAGTACTTC
>16|TRBJ2-7|once|TRBV4-3|-
CASSQDLQADSYEQYF
TGCGCCAGCAGCCAAGATTTGCAGGCCGATTCCTACGAGCAGTACTTC